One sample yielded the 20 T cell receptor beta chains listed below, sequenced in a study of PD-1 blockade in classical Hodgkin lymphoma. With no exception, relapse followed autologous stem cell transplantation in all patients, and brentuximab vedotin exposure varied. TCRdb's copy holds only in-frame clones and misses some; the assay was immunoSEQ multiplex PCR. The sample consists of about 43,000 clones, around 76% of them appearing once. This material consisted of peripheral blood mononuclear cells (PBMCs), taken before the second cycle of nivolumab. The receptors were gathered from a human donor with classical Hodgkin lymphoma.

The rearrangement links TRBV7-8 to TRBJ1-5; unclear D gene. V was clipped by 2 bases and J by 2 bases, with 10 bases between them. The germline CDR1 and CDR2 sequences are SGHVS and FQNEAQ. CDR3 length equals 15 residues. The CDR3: CASSLSESGNQPQHF. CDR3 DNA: TGTGCCAGCAGCTTATCCGAGAGCGGCAATCAGCCCCAGCATTTT.

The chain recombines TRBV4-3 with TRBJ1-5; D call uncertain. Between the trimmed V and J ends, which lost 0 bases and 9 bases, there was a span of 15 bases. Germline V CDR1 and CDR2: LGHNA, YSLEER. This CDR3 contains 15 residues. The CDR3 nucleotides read TGCGCCAGCAGCCAAGAAGAAAGGACCCCAGGGCCCCAGCATTTT. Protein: CASSQEERTPGPQHF.

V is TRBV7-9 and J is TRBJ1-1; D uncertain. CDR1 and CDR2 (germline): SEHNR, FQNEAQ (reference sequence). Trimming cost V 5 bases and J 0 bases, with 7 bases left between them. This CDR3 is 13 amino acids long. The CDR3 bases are TGTGCCAGCAGCCGCAACATGAACACTGAAGCTTTCTTT. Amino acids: CASSRNMNTEAFF.

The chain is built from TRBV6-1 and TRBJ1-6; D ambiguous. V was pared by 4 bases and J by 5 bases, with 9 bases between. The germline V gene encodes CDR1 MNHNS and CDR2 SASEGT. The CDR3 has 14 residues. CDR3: CASSVDPNNSPLHF. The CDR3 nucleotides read TGTGCCAGCAGTGTAGACCCAAATAATTCACCCCTCCACTTT.

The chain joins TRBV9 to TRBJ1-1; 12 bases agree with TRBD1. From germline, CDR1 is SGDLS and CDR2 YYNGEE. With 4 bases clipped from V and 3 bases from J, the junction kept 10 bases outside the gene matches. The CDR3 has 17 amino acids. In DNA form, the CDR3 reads TGTGCCAGCAGCTTATTAGGGACAGGGGGCGCGTACACTGAAGCTTTCTTT. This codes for CASSLLGTGGAYTEAFF. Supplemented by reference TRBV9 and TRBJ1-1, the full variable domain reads DSGVTQTPKHLITATGQRVTLRCSPRSGDLSVYWYQQSLDQGLQFLIQYYNGEERAKGNILERFSAQQFPDLHSELNLSSLELGDSALYFCASSLLGTGGAYTEAFFGQGTRLTVV.

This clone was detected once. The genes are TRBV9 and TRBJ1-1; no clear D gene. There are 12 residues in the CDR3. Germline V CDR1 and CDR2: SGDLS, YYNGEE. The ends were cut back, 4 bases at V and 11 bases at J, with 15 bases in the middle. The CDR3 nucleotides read TGTGCCAGCAGCACCGGGAGGGATAAGGCTTTCTTT. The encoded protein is CASSTGRDKAFF.

For the CDR3, the DNA is TGTGCCAGTAGTATACGCGGACTAGCGGGAGCCTCCTACGAGCAGTACTTC. This sequence encodes CASSIRGLAGASYEQYF. This rearrangement joins TRBV19 to TRBJ2-7; TRBD2 matches at 13 bases. CDR3 length equals 17 residues. Germline assignment: CDR1 LNHDA and CDR2 SQIVND (reference sequence). The V gene end was trimmed by 2 bases and the J gene end by 0 bases; junction bases not matched to a gene: 4. Full variable domain (outside the CDR3, taken from reference TRBV19 and TRBJ2-7): DGGITQSPKYLFRKEGQNVTLSCEQNLNHDAMYWYRQDPGQGLRLIYYSQIVNDFQKGDIAEGYSVSREKKESFPLTVTSAQKNPTAFYLCASSIRGLAGASYEQYFGPGTRLTVT.

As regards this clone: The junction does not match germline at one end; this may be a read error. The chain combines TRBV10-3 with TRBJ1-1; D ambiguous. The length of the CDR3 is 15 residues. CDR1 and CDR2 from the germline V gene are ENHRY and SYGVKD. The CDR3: CAISDLIGRNTEASF. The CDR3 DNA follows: TGTGCCATCAGTGACCTCATTGGCCGCAACACTGAAGCTTCCTTT.

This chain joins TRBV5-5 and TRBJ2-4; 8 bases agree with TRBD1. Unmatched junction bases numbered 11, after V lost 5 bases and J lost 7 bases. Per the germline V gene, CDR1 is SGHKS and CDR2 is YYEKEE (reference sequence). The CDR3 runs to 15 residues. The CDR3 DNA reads TGTGCCAGCAGTTTGACAGGGGCGGTGGGGAACATTCAGTACTTC. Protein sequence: CASSLTGAVGNIQYF.

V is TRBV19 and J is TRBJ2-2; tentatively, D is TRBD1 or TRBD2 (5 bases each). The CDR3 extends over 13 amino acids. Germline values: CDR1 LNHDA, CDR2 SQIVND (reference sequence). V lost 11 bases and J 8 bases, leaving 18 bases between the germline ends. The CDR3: CACQGTRSGELFF. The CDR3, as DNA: TGTGCCTGTCAAGGGACCCGATCTGGGGAGCTGTTTTTT.

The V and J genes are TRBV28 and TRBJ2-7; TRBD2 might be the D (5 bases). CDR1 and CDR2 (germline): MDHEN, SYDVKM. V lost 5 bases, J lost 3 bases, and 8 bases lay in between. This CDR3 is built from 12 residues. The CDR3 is CASSLAFYEQYF. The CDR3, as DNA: TGTGCCAGCAGTCTAGCTTTCTACGAGCAGTACTTC.

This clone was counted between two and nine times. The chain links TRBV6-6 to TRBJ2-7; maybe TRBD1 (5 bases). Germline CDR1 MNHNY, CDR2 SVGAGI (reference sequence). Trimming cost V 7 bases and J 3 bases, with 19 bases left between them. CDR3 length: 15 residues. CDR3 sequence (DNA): TGTGCCAGCACTAAAGCCACCGACAGTGTCTACGAGCAGTACTTC. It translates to CASTKATDSVYEQYF.

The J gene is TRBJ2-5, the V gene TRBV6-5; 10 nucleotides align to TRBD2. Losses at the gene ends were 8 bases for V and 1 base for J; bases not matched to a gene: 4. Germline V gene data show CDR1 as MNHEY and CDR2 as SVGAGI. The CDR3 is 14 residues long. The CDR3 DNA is TGTGCCAGCGAGGGACTAGCGAGCCAAGAGACCCAGTACTTC. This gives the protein CASEGLASQETQYF.

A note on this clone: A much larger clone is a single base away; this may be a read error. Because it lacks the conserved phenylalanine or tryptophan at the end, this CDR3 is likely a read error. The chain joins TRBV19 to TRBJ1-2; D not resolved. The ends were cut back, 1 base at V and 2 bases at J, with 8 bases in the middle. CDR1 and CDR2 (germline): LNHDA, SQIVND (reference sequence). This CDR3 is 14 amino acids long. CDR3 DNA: TGTGCCAGTAGTATAGCCTGGACGAACTATGGCTACACCCTC. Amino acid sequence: CASSIAWTNYGYTL.

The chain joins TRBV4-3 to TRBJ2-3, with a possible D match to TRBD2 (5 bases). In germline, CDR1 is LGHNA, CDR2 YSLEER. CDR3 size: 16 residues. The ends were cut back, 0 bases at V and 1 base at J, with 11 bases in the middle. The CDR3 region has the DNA TGCGCCAGCAGCCAAGATCTCGGGGATGGCACAGATACGCAGTATTTT. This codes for CASSQDLGDGTDTQYF.

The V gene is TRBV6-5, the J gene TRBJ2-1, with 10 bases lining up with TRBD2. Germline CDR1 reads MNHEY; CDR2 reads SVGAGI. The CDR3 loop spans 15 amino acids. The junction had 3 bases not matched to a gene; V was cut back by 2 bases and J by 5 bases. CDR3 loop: CASSYASGGDNEQFF. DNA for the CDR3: TGTGCCAGCAGTTACGCGAGCGGGGGGGACAATGAGCAGTTCTTC.

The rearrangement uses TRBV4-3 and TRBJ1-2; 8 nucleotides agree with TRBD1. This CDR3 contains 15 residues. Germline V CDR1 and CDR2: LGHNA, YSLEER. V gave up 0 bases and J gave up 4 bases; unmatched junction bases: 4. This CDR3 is CASSQDRTGPYGYTF. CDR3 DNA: TGCGCCAGCAGCCAAGATCGGACAGGGCCCTATGGCTACACCTTC.

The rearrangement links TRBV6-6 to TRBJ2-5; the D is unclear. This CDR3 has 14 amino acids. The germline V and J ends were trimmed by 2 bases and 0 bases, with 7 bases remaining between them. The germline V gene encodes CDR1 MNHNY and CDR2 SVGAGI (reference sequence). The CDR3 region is CASSYREYQETQYF. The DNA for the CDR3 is TGTGCCAGCAGTTACCGAGAATACCAAGAGACCCAGTACTTC.

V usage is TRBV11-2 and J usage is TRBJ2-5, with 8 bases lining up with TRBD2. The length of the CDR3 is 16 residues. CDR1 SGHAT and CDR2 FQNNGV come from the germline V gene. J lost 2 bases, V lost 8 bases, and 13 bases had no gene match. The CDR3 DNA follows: TGTGCCAGCCTTCGGGGGACTAGACCTGAACAAGAGACCCAGTACTTC. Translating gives CASLRGTRPEQETQYF.

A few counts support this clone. The CDR3 region has the DNA TGTGCCAGCAGCCTCGGGCAGGGGGCAACGGGGTACTATGGCTACACCTTC. This gives the protein CASSLGQGATGYYGYTF. The V and J genes are TRBV9 and TRBJ1-2, with 8 nucleotides matching TRBD1. Germline CDR1 and CDR2: SGDLS and YYNGEE. J gave up 3 bases and V 4 bases, and 14 bases lay outside the gene matches. The CDR3 spans 17 residues. The full variable domain, its missing parts supplied by reference TRBV9 and TRBJ1-2, is DSGVTQTPKHLITATGQRVTLRCSPRSGDLSVYWYQQSLDQGLQFLIQYYNGEERAKGNILERFSAQQFPDLHSELNLSSLELGDSALYFCASSLGQGATGYYGYTFGSGTRLTVV.